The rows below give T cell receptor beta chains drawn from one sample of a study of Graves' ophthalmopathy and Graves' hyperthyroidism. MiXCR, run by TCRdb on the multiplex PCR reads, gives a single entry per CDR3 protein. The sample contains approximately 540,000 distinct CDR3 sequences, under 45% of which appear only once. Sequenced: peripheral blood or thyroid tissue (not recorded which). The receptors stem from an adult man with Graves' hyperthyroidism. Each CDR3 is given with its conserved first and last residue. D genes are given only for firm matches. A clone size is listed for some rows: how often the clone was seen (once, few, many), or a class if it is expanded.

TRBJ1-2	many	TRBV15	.	TGTGCCACCAGCAGAGAAGAGGATCCGGATTTCTATGGCTACACCTTC	CATSREEDPDFYGYTF
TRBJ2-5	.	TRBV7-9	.	TGTGCCAGCAGCGACCACCGAGAGACCCAGTACTTC	CASSDHRETQYF
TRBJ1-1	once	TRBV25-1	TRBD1	TGTGCCAGCAGCCAGACGCCGGGACAGGCGATGAACACTGAAGCTTTCTTT	CASSQTPGQAMNTEAFF
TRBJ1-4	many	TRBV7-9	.	TGTGCCAGCGTCTTTGGGGGGGATGAAAAACTGTTTTTT	CASVFGGDEKLFF
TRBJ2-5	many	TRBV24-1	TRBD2	TGTGCCACCAGTGATTCCAGCGGGGGACAAGAGACCCAGTACTTC	CATSDSSGGQETQYF
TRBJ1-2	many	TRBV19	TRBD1	TGTGCCACCACACTAGGGACAGCAACCTCCCCGTATGGCTACACCTTC	CATTLGTATSPYGYTF
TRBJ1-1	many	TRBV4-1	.	TGCGCCAGCAGCCAGGGCAGCCTCACTGAAGCTTTCTTT	CASSQGSLTEAFF
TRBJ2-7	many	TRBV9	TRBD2	TGTGCCAGCAGCGTAGGAGCGGGAGGGCCCAACGAGCAGTACTTC	CASSVGAGGPNEQYF
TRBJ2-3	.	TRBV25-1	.	TGTGCCAGCACAAATGTTGGTGATACGCAGTATTTT	CASTNVGDTQYF
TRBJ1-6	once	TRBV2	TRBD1	TGTGCCAGCATGATCCAGACAGGGTTTGGTTCACCCCTCCACTTT	CASMIQTGFGSPLHF
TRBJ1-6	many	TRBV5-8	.	TGTGCCAGCAGCTTGTCAGTCAATTCACCCCTCCACTTT	CASSLSVNSPLHF
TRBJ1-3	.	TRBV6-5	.	TGTGCCAGCAGTTACCTTCCCCTCTCTGGAAACACCATGTATTTT	CASSYLPLSGNTMYF
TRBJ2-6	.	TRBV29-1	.	TGCAGCGTTAGCACAGCCGGCGTGACTTTC	CSVSTAGVTF
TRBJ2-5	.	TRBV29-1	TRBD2	TGCAGCGTTGACGGGACTAGCAGTAGCTCCTACTTC	CSVDGTSSSSYF
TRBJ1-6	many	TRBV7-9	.	TGTGCCAGCAGCTTCGGGGCTTTACGAGGGCCCAAGAGGAATTCACCCCTCCACTTT	CASSFGALRGPKRNSPLHF
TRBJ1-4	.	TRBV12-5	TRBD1	TGTGCTAGTGGTTTGACAGGGGGAGATGAAAAACTGTTTTTT	CASGLTGGDEKLFF
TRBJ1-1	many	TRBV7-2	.	TGTGCCAGCAGCGGATTCAAGGGGGGTGGCTCTGAAGCTTTCTTT	CASSGFKGGGSEAFF
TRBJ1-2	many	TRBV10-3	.	TGTGCCATCAATCCGGGGGACTATGGCTACACCTTC	CAINPGDYGYTF
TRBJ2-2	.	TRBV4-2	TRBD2	TGTGCCAGCAGCCAAGGGCCCTATGCGGGGGGGATCACCGGGGAGCTGTTTTTT	CASSQGPYAGGITGELFF
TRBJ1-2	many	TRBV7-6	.	TGTGCCAGCAGCTTAGAACCGCCCGACAGGCAATTTAACTATGGCTACACCTTC	CASSLEPPDRQFNYGYTF
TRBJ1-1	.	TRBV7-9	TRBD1	TGTGCCAGCTCAGGTGCATCCGAGGGGGCCACTGAAGCTTTCTTT	CASSGASEGATEAFF
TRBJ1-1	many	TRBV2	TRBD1	TGTGCCAGCAGTGCGAGCAGGGGGACGAGGACTGAAGCTTTCTTT	CASSASRGTRTEAFF
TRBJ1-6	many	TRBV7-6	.	TGTGCCAGCAGCGCTTCAGGGGTAGGCAATTCACCCCTCCACTTT	CASSASGVGNSPLHF
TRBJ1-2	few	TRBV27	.	TGTGCCAGCAGTTTCGAGAGGGGCACCAACTATGGCTACACCTTC	CASSFERGTNYGYTF
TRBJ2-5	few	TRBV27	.	TGTGCCACCGACTCGGAGACCCAGTACTTC	CATDSETQYF
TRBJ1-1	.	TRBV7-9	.	TGTGCCAGCAGCTCCGGCTCTCCGGGAAGCACAGTGGGGTTTGGCGCTTTCTTT	CASSSGSPGSTVGFGAFF
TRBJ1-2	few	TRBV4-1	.	TGCGCCAGCAGCCAAAAGCCGGGGCAGGGGCAATTCTATGGCTACACCTTC	CASSQKPGQGQFYGYTF
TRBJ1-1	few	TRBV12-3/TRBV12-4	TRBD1	TGTGCCAGCAGTTTAGTCACAGGGGACACTGAAGCTTTCTTT	CASSLVTGDTEAFF
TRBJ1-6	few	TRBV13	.	TGTGCCAGCAGCTTATCCCCAGACGGCTCACCCCTCCACTTT	CASSLSPDGSPLHF
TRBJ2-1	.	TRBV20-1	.	TGCAGTGCTAGAGTTCCGGGACTCCTTAACCAGCAGTTCTTC	CSARVPGLLNQQFF
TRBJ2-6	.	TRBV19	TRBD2	TGTGCCAGTAGTATGAAAGCGGGAGTTGGGGCCAACGTCCTGACTTTC	CASSMKAGVGANVLTF
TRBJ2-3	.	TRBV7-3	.	TGTGCCAGCAGCTTATCCAAAGGGACAGATACGCAGTATTTT	CASSLSKGTDTQYF
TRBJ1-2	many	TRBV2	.	TGTGCCAGCACCGGCCCCGTGACTGGGGAAACGGGCTATGGCTACACCTTC	CASTGPVTGETGYGYTF
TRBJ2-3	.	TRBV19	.	TGTGCCAGTATCGGCAGGGCGGATTCCAGCACAGATACGCAGTATTTT	CASIGRADSSTDTQYF
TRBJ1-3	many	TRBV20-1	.	TGCAGTGCTAGGTTGACGACTGGAAACACCATATATTTT	CSARLTTGNTIYF
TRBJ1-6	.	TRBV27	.	TGTGCCAGCAGCTACGGGAGCTCCTATAATTCACCCCTCCACTTT	CASSYGSSYNSPLHF
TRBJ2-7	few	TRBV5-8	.	TGTGCCAGCAGCTCCAGACAGGGTAAATACCCGGGGGACGAGCAGTACTTC	CASSSRQGKYPGDEQYF
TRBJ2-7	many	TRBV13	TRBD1	TGTGCCAGCAGCTACCTTTTGGGACAGGGCTCCTACGAGCAGTACTTC	CASSYLLGQGSYEQYF
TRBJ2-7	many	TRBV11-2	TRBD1	TGTGCCAGCAGTCGTAGGAAGGACAGGGCGATCTACGAGCAGTACTTC	CASSRRKDRAIYEQYF
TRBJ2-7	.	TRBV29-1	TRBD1	TGCAGCGTTGAAGAGTGGGACAGGGAGTACGAGCAGTACTTC	CSVEEWDREYEQYF
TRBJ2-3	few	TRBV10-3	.	TGTGCCATCAGGGCCGGGACTGACACAGATACGCAGTATTTT	CAIRAGTDTDTQYF
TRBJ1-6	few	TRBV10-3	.	TGTGCCACCCGGACACGCGGGCGGGATCCACCCCTCCACTTT	CATRTRGRDPPLHF
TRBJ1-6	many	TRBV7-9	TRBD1	TGTGCCAGCAGCCGAGGACAGGGAATCTCACCCCTCCACTTT	CASSRGQGISPLHF
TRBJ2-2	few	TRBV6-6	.	TGTGCCAGCCGCAATGCAGGGTACACCGGGGAGCTGTTTTTT	CASRNAGYTGELFF
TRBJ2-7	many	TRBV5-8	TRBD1	TGTGCCAGCAGCTCCATGGCCGGGACAGGTCATTCCTACGAGCAGTACTTC	CASSSMAGTGHSYEQYF
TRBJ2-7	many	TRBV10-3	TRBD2	TGTGCCATCAGTGTCCAGCTTAGCGGGAGAGGAATTTCCTACGAGCAGTACTTC	CAISVQLSGRGISYEQYF
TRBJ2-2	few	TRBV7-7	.	TGTGCTAGCAGCAAGGACAGGAACACCGGGGAGCTGTTTTTT	CASSKDRNTGELFF
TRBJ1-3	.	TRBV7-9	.	TGTGCCAGCAGTGATGGATGGGTGGCGGGCGTAGCTGGAAACACCATATATTTT	CASSDGWVAGVAGNTIYF
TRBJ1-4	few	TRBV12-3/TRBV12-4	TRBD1	TGTGCCAGCAGCCCAGGGGGCCGGGATGAAAAACTGTTTTTT	CASSPGGRDEKLFF
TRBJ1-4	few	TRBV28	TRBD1	TGTGCCAGCAGTTTTAGGGGCAGGGGGCTTGGTGAAAAACTGTTTTTT	CASSFRGRGLGEKLFF
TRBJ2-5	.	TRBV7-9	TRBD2	TGTGCCAGCAGCTTGGATGCGGGGGTGCAAGAGACCCAGTACTTC	CASSLDAGVQETQYF
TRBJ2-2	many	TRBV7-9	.	TGTGCCAGCAGCCTCCAGACCACCGGGGAGCTGTTTTTT	CASSLQTTGELFF
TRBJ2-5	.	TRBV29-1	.	TGCAGCGTTTTGGGCAGGATAGAGACCCAGTACTTC	CSVLGRIETQYF